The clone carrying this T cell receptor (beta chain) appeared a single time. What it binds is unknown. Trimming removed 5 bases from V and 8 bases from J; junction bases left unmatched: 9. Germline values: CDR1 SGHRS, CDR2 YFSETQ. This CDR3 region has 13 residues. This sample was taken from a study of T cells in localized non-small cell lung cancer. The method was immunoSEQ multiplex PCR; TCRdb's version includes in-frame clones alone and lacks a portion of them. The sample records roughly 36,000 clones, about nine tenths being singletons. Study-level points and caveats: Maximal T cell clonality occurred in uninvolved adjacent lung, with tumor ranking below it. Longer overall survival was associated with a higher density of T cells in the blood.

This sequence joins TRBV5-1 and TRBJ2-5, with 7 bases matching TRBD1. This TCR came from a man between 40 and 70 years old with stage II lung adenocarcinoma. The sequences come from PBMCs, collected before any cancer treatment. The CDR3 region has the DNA TGCGCCAGCAGATCAGGGACAGACCACACCCAGTACTTC. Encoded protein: CASRSGTDHTQYF.